This T cell receptor (beta chain) was documented in a study of T cells in Graves' hyperthyroidism and ophthalmopathy. On the study more broadly: The initial diagnosis was the point when peripheral blood was collected, ahead of any treatment.

TCR beta CDR3 regions were amplified from RNA. TCR CDR3 regions were first amplified by RT-PCR with HTBI primers. From the multiplex PCR reads, TCRdb called clonotypes with MiXCR, one entry per CDR3 protein. The sample includes about 250,000 distinct CDR3 sequences, around 26% of them seen just once. This CDR3 comprises 12 residues. Germline loops: CDR1 MNHNS, CDR2 SASEGT. Uncontrolled infection, other autoimmune disease, pregnancy or lactation excluded patients. Broader study findings: The model forecast ophthalmopathy, anticipating it by a median about 7 months before onset. Ophthalmopathy and stable hyperthyroidism were told apart by a 13 V-J model.

This clonotype occurred once. Its antigen is unidentified. Germline is not matched at one junction end, which may reflect a read error. The clonotype comes from a woman in her thirties or forties with Graves' ophthalmopathy. Sequencing used blood. The gene calls are TRBV6-1 and TRBJ1-2, with D perhaps TRBD1 (6 bases). The CDR3 reads CASRDTGRGYTF. Here the CDR3 DNA reads TGTGCCAGCAGGGATACAGGGCGCGGCTACACCTTT.